A single T cell receptor (beta chain) is shown here with its context. Positively selected for CCR7, the CD45RO-negative cells used as naive CD8 cells excluded terminally differentiated effector memory CD45RA+ cells. Profiling relied on immunoSEQ multiplex PCR, and the TCRdb table lists in-frame clones only, not all of them. This table has nearly 2 million clones, about 95% appearing once. The sample belongs to a study of shared clonotypes between healthy human individuals. The clonotype comes from a man aged 18 to 30 in good health. Sequencing was done on a sample of naive CD8+ T cells sorted from blood.

Here the CDR3 reads CASSSIGTGGVPDTQYF. DNA for the CDR3: TGTGCCAGCAGCTCCATAGGGACAGGGGGAGTTCCAGATACGCAGTATTTT. This rearrangement joins TRBV5-6 to TRBJ2-3; 11 bases are shared with TRBD1. After removal of 3 bases from V and 4 bases from J, the junction contained 10 bases not matched to a gene. The CDR3 loop spans 17 amino acids. Germline V gives CDR1 SGHDT, CDR2 YYEEEE.